These T cell receptor beta chains were read from a single sample in a study of blood T cell repertoires in COVID-19. This table comes from immunoSEQ multiplex PCR, and its TCRdb copy is limited to in-frame clones, with some not included. Among some 140,000 clones listed, approximately 83% were seen once. Sequenced input: peripheral blood. These receptors all stem from a woman aged 55-70 years with acute or convalescent COVID-19. Both conserved end residues are part of each CDR3. D genes are given only for firm matches. Clone size is not always given. Where it is, it says once, few, many or a class for expanded clones.

v_call: TRBV5-1; clone_size: NA; d_call: TRBD1; j_call: TRBJ1-2; cdr3_aa: CASSLRQGGGYGYTF; cdr3_nt: TGCGCCAGCAGCTTACGGCAGGGGGGAGGCTATGGCTACACCTTC
v_call: TRBV10-3; clone_size: NA; d_call: NA; j_call: TRBJ2-1; cdr3_aa: CAISFGTANNEQFF; cdr3_nt: TGTGCCATCAGCTTCGGGACTGCCAACAATGAGCAGTTCTTC
v_call: TRBV24-1; clone_size: NA; d_call: NA; j_call: TRBJ2-2; cdr3_aa: CATSSTWGDTGELFF; cdr3_nt: TGTGCCACCAGTTCAACTTGGGGAGACACCGGGGAGCTGTTTTTT
v_call: TRBV3-1/TRBV3-2; clone_size: NA; d_call: TRBD1; j_call: TRBJ1-4; cdr3_aa: CASSLRSGTGDEKLFF; cdr3_nt: TGTGCCAGCAGCCTTCGCTCCGGGACAGGGGATGAAAAACTGTTTTTT
v_call: TRBV28; clone_size: NA; d_call: NA; j_call: TRBJ2-1; cdr3_aa: CASSPPRVVYNEQFF; cdr3_nt: TGTGCCAGCAGTCCCCCCAGGGTGGTCTACAATGAGCAGTTCTTC
v_call: TRBV27; clone_size: NA; d_call: NA; j_call: TRBJ1-1; cdr3_aa: CASSLVGLKDGTEAFF; cdr3_nt: TGTGCCAGCAGTTTAGTGGGACTCAAGGACGGCACTGAAGCTTTCTTT
v_call: TRBV28; clone_size: NA; d_call: TRBD1; j_call: TRBJ1-2; cdr3_aa: CASTPGQAYGYTF; cdr3_nt: TGTGCCAGCACACCCGGACAGGCCTATGGCTACACCTTC
v_call: TRBV5-1; clone_size: NA; d_call: TRBD1; j_call: TRBJ2-1; cdr3_aa: CASSQTGVYNEQFF; cdr3_nt: TGCGCCAGCAGCCAGACAGGGGTTTACAATGAGCAGTTCTTC
v_call: TRBV19; clone_size: once; d_call: NA; j_call: TRBJ1-1; cdr3_aa: CASYRELNTEAFF; cdr3_nt: TGTGCCAGTTACAGGGAACTGAACACTGAAGCTTTCTTT
v_call: TRBV5-1; clone_size: NA; d_call: TRBD1; j_call: TRBJ1-1; cdr3_aa: CASSLQGAKDTEAFF; cdr3_nt: TGCGCCAGCAGCTTGCAGGGGGCGAAGGACACTGAAGCTTTCTTT
v_call: TRBV27; clone_size: NA; d_call: TRBD1; j_call: TRBJ2-3; cdr3_aa: CASSPRDRATDTQYF; cdr3_nt: TGTGCCAGCAGTCCACGGGACAGGGCCACAGATACGCAGTATTTT
v_call: TRBV5-1; clone_size: NA; d_call: NA; j_call: TRBJ2-2; cdr3_aa: CASSPEGRGRNTGELFF; cdr3_nt: TGCGCCAGCAGCCCCGAAGGGCGCGGGCGGAACACCGGGGAGCTGTTTTTT
v_call: TRBV7-2; clone_size: once; d_call: TRBD1; j_call: TRBJ1-5; cdr3_aa: CASSLGQGFGGNQPQHF; cdr3_nt: TGTGCCAGCAGCTTAGGACAGGGGTTTGGAGGCAATCAGCCCCAGCATTTT
v_call: TRBV28; clone_size: NA; d_call: TRBD1; j_call: TRBJ1-2; cdr3_aa: CASSLPGGRSNYGYTF; cdr3_nt: TGTGCCAGCAGTTTACCAGGGGGCAGAAGTAACTATGGCTACACCTTC
v_call: TRBV28; clone_size: once; d_call: TRBD1; j_call: TRBJ1-4; cdr3_aa: CASSSRTGMREKLFF; cdr3_nt: TGTGCCAGCAGTTCCAGGACAGGGATGAGAGAAAAACTGTTTTTT
v_call: TRBV7-2; clone_size: NA; d_call: NA; j_call: TRBJ1-5; cdr3_aa: CASSLADYRSNQPQHF; cdr3_nt: TGTGCCAGCAGCTTAGCGGATTACAGGAGCAATCAGCCCCAGCATTTT
v_call: TRBV2; clone_size: NA; d_call: NA; j_call: TRBJ2-5; cdr3_aa: CASRELGSLKETQYF; cdr3_nt: TGTGCCAGCCGAGAGTTGGGCAGTCTAAAAGAGACCCAGTACTTC